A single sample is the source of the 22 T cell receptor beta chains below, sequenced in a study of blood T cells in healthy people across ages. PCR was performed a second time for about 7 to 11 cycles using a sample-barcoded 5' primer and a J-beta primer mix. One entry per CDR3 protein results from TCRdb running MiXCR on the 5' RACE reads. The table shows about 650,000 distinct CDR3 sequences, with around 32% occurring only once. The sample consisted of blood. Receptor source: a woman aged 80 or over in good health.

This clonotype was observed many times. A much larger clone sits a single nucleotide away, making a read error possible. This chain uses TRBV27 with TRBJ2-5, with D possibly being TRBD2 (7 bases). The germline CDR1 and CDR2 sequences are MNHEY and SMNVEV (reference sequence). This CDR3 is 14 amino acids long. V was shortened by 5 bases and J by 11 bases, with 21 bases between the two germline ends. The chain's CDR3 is CASSPSGRDNEQYF. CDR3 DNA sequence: TGTGCCAGCAGTCCGTCGGGGAGGGACAATGAGCAGTACTTC.

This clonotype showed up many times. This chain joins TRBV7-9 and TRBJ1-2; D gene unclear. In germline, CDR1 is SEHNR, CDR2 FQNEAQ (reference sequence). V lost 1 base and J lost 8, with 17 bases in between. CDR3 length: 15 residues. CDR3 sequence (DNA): TGTGCCAGCAGCTTAGGAGGCCAAGGGTGGAGGGGCTACACCTTC. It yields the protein CASSLGGQGWRGYTF.

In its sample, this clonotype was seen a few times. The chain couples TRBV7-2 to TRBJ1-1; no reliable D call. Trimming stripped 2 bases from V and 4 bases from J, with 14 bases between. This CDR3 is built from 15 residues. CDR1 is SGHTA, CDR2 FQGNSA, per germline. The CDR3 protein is CASSLSPAITTEAFF. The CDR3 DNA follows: TGTGCCAGCAGCTTATCGCCCGCTATAACCACTGAAGCTTTCTTT.

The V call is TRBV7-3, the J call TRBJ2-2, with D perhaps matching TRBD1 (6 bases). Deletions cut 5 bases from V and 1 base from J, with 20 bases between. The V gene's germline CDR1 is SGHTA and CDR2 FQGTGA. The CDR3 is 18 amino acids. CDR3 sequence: CASSPIEGVNKNTGELFF. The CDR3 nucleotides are TGTGCCAGCAGCCCGATCGAGGGGGTTAACAAGAACACCGGGGAGCTGTTTTTT.

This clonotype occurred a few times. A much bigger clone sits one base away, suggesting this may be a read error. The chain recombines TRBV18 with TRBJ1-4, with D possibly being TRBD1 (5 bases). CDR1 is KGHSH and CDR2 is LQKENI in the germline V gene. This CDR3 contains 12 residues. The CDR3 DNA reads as TGTGCCGGCTCATACACAGGTGAAAAACTGTTTTTT. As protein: CAGSYTGEKLFF.

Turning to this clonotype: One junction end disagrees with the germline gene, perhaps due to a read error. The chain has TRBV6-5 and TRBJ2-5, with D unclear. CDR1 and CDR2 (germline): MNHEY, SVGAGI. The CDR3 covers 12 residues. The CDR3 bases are TGTGCCAGCAGACGAAATCCCGACGAGCAGTGCTTC. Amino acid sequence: CASRRNPDEQCF.

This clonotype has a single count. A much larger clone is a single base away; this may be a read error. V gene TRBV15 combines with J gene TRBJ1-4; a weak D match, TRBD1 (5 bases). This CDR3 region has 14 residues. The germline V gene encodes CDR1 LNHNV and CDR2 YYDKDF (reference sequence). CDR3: CATRIGGANGKLFF. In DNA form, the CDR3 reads TGTGCCACCCGGATCGGGGGAGCTAATGGAAAACTGTTTTTT.

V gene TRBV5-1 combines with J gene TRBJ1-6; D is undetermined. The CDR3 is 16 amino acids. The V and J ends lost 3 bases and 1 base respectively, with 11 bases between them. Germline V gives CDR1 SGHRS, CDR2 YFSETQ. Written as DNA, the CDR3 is TGCGCCAGCAGCTCATACCTATCGTCCTATAATTCACCCCTCCACTTT. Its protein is CASSSYLSSYNSPLHF.

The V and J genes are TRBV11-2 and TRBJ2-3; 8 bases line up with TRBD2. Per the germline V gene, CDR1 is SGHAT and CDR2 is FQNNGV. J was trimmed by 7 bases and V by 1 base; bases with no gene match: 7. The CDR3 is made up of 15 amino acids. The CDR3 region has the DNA TGTGCCAGCAGCTTAGCCGGGGGGGCGGGAAATACGCAGTATTTT. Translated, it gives CASSLAGGAGNTQYF.

CDR3 loop: CASSQDEGGWEQYF. For the CDR3, the DNA is TGTGCCAGCAGCCAAGACGAAGGTGGGTGGGAGCAGTACTTC. The chain uses TRBV4-2 and TRBJ2-5; perhaps TRBD2 as D (5 bases). The V end lost 0 bases, the J end lost 11 bases, and 16 bases lay between the germline ends. CDR1 is LGHNA, CDR2 YNFKEQ, per germline. This CDR3 comprises 14 residues.

CDR3 bases: TGTGCCAGCAGCGGGGGGACGGCAGGCAAGGCCTTAAATGAAAAACTGTTTTTT. Translated: CASSGGTAGKALNEKLFF. V usage is TRBV5-6 and J usage is TRBJ1-4, with a possible D match to TRBD1 (5 bases). Germline V gene lookup returns CDR1 SGHDT and CDR2 YYEEEE. The CDR3 runs to 18 residues. V lost 4 bases, J lost 5 bases, and 24 bases lay in between.

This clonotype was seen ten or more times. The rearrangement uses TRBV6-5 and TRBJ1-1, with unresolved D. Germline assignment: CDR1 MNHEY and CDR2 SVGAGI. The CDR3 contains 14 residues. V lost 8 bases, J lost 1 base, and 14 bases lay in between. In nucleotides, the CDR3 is TGTGCCAGCTTTATGGCACGGTGGAACACTGAAGCTTTCTTT. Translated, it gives CASFMARWNTEAFF.

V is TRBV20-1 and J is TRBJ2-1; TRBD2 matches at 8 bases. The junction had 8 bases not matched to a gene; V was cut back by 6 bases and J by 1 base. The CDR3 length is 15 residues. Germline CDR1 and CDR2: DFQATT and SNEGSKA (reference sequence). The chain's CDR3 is CSADFQRGSYNEQFF. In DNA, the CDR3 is TGCAGTGCGGATTTTCAGCGGGGGTCCTACAATGAGCAGTTCTTC.

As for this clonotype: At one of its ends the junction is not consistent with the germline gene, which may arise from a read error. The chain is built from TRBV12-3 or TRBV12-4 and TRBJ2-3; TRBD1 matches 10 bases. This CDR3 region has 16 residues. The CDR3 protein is CASSTLGQGRADAQYF. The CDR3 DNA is TGTGCCAGCAGCACTTTGGGACAGGGGAGAGCAGATGCGCAGTATTTT.

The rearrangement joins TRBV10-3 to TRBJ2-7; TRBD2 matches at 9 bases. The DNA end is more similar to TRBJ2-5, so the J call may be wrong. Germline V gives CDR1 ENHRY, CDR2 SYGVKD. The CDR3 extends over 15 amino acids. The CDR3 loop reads CAISERGGAFETQYF. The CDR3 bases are TGTGCCATCAGTGAACGCGGGGGGGCCTTTGAGACCCAGTACTTC.

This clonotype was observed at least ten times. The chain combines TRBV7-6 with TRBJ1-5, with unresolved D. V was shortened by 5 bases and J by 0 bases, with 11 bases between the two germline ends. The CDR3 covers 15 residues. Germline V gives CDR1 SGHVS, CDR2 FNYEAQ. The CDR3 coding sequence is TGTGCCAGCAGCCCGATGGGAGGTAGCAATCAGCCCCAGCATTTT. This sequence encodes CASSPMGGSNQPQHF.

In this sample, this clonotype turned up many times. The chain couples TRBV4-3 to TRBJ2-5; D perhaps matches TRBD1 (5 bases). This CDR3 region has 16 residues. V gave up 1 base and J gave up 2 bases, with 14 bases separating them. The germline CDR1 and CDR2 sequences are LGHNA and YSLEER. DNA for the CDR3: TGCGCCAGCAGCCAAGGGGTCGGAACAGGTCAAGAGACCCAGTACTTC. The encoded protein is CASSQGVGTGQETQYF.

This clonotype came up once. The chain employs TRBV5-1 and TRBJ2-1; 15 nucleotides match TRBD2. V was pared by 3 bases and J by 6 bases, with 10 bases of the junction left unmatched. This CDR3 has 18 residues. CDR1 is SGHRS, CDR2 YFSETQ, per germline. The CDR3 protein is CASSSVGLAGGPRNEQFF. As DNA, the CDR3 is TGCGCCAGCAGCTCCGTCGGACTAGCGGGAGGGCCTCGCAATGAGCAGTTCTTC.

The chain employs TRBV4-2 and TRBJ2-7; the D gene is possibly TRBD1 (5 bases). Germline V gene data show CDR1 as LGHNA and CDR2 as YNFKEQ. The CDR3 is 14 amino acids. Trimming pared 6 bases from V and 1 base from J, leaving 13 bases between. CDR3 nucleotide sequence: TGTGCCAGCAGTAGTGAGGACACTTCCTACGAGCAGTACTTC. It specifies CASSSEDTSYEQYF.

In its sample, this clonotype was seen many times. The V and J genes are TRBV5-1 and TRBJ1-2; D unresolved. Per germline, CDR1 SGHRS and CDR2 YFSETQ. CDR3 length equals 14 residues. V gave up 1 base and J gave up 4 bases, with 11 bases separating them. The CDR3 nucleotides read TGCGCCAGCAGCTTGTCGGGCGGAATCTATGGCTACACCTTC. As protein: CASSLSGGIYGYTF.

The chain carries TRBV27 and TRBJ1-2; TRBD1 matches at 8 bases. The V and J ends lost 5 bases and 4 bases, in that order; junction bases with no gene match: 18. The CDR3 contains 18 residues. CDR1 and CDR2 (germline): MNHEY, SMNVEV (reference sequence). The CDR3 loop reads CASSPFGQGLPVRYGYTF. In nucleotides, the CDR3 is TGTGCCAGCAGTCCATTTGGACAGGGATTGCCAGTTCGCTATGGCTACACCTTC.

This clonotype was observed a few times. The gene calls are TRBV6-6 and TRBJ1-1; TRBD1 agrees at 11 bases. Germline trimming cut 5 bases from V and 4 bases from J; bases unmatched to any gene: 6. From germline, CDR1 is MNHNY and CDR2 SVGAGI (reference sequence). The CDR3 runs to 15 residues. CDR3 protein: CASSQEGQGGTEAFF. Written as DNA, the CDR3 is TGTGCCAGCAGTCAGGAGGGACAGGGGGGCACTGAAGCTTTCTTT.